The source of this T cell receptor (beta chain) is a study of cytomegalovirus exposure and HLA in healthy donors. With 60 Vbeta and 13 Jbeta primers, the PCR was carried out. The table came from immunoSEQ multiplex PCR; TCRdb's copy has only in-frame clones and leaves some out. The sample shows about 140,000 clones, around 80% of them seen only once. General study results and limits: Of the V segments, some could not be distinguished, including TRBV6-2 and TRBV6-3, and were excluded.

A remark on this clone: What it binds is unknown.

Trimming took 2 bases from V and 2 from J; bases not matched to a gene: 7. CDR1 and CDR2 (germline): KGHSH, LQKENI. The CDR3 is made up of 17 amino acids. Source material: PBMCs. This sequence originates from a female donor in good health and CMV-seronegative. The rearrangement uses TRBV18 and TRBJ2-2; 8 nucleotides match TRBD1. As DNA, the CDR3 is TGTGCCAGCTCACCAGGCCCGCAGGGGGCTAACACCGGGGAGCTGTTTTTT. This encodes CASSPGPQGANTGELFF.